Listed here are 6 T cell receptor beta chains from one sample, sequenced in a study of T cell repertoires in ileal Crohn's disease. TCRdb's copy holds only in-frame clones and misses some; the assay was immunoSEQ multiplex PCR. Of about 18,000 clones in the sample, about 55% are singletons; the top ten hold around 6.3%. Sequencing was carried out using ileal tissue. These receptors were obtained from an adult with Crohn's disease.

Remarks on this clone: Relative to the germline gene, one junction end is altered; a read error may explain this. This sequence joins TRBV6-5 and TRBJ1-1; D possibly corresponds to TRBD1 (6 bases). CDR3 length equals 14 residues. CDR1 is MNHEY and CDR2 is SVGAGI in the germline V gene. CDR3: CAISEGGADTEAFF. The CDR3 nucleotides read TGTGCCATCAGTGAGGGGGGGGCGGACACTGAAGCTTTCTTT.

The chain joins TRBV19 to TRBJ2-1; 10 positions match TRBD2. Germline V lookup: CDR1 LNHDA, CDR2 SQIVND (reference sequence). Trimming cost V 3 bases and J 5 bases; bases outside gene matches: 1. The CDR3 runs to 14 residues. CDR3 sequence: CASSISGRDNEQFF. The CDR3 bases are TGTGCCAGTAGTATCAGCGGGAGGGACAATGAGCAGTTCTTC.

The chain is built from TRBV11-3 and TRBJ1-1, with a weak D call TRBD1 (6 bases). This CDR3 region has 13 residues. Trimming took 5 bases from V and 1 from J, leaving 8 bases between them. Looked up from germline, CDR1 is SGHNT and CDR2 is YENEEA. CDR3 sequence: CASSQQGNTEAFF. DNA of the CDR3: TGTGCCAGCAGCCAACAGGGGAACACTGAAGCTTTCTTT.

The J gene is TRBJ2-3, the V gene TRBV6-1, with a possible D match to TRBD1 (6 bases). V lost 6 bases and J lost 3, with 13 bases in between. There are 14 residues in the CDR3. CDR1 MNHNS and CDR2 SASEGT come from the germline V gene. The CDR3 DNA is TGTGCCAGCAGGTGGTCAGGGACAACAGATACGCAGTATTTT. It yields the protein CASRWSGTTDTQYF.

This chain joins TRBV29-1 and TRBJ1-3; perhaps TRBD1 as D (5 bases). Germline CDR1 is SQVTM and CDR2 is ANQGSEA. V lost 6 bases to trimming and J lost 0 bases, with 12 bases between them. This CDR3 spans 14 amino acids. Here the CDR3 DNA reads TGCAGCGTCTGGACACCGATCTCTGGAAACACCATATATTTT. Its translation is CSVWTPISGNTIYF.

This chain connects TRBV19 to TRBJ2-1, with 10 bases fitting TRBD2. V trimming: 1 base; J trimming: 2 bases; junction bases outside the gene matches: 5. The CDR3 covers 17 residues. Germline CDR1 reads LNHDA; CDR2 reads SQIVND (reference sequence). Here the CDR3 DNA reads TGTGCCAGTAGTATAGTGCTAGCGGGAGAAGCCTACAATGAGCAGTTCTTC. Amino acids: CASSIVLAGEAYNEQFF.